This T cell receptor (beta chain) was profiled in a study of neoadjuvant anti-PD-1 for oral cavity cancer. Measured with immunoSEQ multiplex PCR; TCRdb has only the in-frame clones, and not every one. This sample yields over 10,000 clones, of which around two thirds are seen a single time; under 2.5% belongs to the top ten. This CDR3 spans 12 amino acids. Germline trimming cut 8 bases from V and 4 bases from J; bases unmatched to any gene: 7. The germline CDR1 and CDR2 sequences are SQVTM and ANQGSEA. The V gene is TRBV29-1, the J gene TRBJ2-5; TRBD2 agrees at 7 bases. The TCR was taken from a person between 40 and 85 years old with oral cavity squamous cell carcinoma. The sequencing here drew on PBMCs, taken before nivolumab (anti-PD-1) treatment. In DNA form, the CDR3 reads TGCAGCCTCAGGGACTATGGAGAGACCCAGTACTTC. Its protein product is CSLRDYGETQYF.